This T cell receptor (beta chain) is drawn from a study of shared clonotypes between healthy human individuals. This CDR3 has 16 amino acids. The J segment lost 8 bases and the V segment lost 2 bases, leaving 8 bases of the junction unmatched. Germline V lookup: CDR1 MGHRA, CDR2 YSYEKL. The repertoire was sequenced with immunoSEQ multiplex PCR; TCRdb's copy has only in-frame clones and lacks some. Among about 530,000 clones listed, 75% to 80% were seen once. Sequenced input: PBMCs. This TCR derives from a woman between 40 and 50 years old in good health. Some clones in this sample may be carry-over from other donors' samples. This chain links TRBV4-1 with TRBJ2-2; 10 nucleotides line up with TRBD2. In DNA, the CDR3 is TGCGCCAGCAGCCAACCTAGCGGGAGAATCAGAGGGGAGCTGTTTTTT. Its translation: CASSQPSGRIRGELFF.